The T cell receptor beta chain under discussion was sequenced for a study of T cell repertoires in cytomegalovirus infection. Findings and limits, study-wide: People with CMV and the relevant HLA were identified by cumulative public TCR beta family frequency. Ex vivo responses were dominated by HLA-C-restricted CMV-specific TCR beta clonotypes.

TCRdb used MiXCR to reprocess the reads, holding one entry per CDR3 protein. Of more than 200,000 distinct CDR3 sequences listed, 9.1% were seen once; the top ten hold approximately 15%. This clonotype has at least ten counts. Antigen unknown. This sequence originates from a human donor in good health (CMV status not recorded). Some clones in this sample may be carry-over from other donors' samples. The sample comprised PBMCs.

CDR3 DNA sequence: TGTGCCAGCAGCTTAGCGCTGACGAGTGGCCAGCCCCAGCATTTT. The encoded protein is CASSLALTSGQPQHF. J is TRBJ1-5 and V is TRBV7-2; D remains unclear. Deletions cut 0 bases from V and 7 bases from J, with 13 bases between. Per the germline V gene, CDR1 is SGHTA and CDR2 is FQGNSA. CDR3 length: 15 residues.